The 4 T cell receptor beta chains below come from one sample, sequenced in a study of molecular identifiers for immune sequencing clone quantification. TCRdb fed the PCR reads into MiXCR, producing one record per CDR3 protein. Of over 600,000 distinct CDR3 sequences listed, about 20% were seen once; the top ten hold 0.85% to 0.9%. The sample comprised naive CD8+ T cells from blood, with Jurkat cell RNA spiked in. Documented subset: FACS-sorted CD8+CD4-CCR7+CD45RA+ naive T cells. These receptors all stem from a human donor in good health. Some libraries in this study had Jurkat cell RNA spiked in.

This clonotype was seen only a few times. V usage is TRBV25-1 and J usage is TRBJ2-7; D possibly corresponds to TRBD2 (6 bases). With 3 bases removed from V and 3 bases from J, the gap between germline ends came to 30 bases. Germline CDR1 MGHDK, CDR2 SYGVNS. This CDR3 is 20 amino acids long. The CDR3 sequence: CASSDSFVAGREPPGYEQYF. CDR3 nucleotide sequence: TGTGCCAGCAGTGATTCTTTCGTCGCGGGACGGGAGCCCCCAGGCTACGAGCAGTACTTC.

This chain connects TRBV28 to TRBJ2-1; D perhaps matches TRBD1 (5 bases). V lost 4 bases and J lost 2, with 24 bases in between. The CDR3 is 19 amino acids. Germline CDR1 MDHEN, CDR2 SYDVKM. The CDR3 DNA sequence: TGTGCCAGCAGTTCACACAGGTCCGCCGCCCCGGGCGCCTACAATGAGCAGTTCTTC. Its translation is CASSSHRSAAPGAYNEQFF.

This chain links TRBV7-9 with TRBJ2-2; D is perhaps TRBD1 (5 bases). The CDR3 is 17 residues long. Germline V lookup: CDR1 SEHNR, CDR2 FQNEAQ (reference sequence). V was cut by 1 base and J by 5 bases, with 17 bases left in between. The CDR3 DNA reads TGTGCCAGCAGCTTAGGTCCCCCCGGACAAATAACCGGGGAGCTGTTTTTT. This encodes CASSLGPPGQITGELFF. Full variable domain (missing parts from reference TRBV7-9 and TRBJ2-2): DTGVSQNPRHKITKRGQNVTFRCDPISEHNRLYWYRQTLGQGPEFLTYFQNEAQLEKSRLLSDRFSAERPKGSFSTLEIQRTEQGDSAMYLCASSLGPPGQITGELFFGEGSRLTVL.

This clonotype has ten or more counts. The CDR3 is CASSTLGYEQYF. As DNA, the CDR3 is TGTGCCAGCAGCACATTGGGTTACGAGCAGTACTTC. V and J are TRBV12-3 or TRBV12-4 and TRBJ2-7; no clear D gene. This CDR3 spans 12 amino acids. V was pared by 6 bases and J by 4 bases, with 10 bases between.